The sequence of this TCR beta chain was determined in a study of patients and donors after allogeneic stem cell transplantation (dated by TCRdb to the early 2020s). Preparation of the library involved RT-PCR. Sequencing was carried out with a NextSeq 550. TCRdb took the public reads, trimmed them with fastp at Q25, ran MiXCR for clone calling and kept in-frame beta chains. Entries that share a CDR3 protein sequence are merged under the most common genes and DNA. Within this sample are about a million distinct CDR3 sequences, with about a sixth of them counted one time only. Jointly, the top ten make up around 6% of the sample. This clonotype was counted only a few times. Its antigen is still unknown. Per-base quality was not reported, and no clone a single base away is much larger than it. Taken from the germline V gene, the CDR1 and CDR2 loops are SGHRS and YFSETQ. Trimming removed 0 bases from V and 2 bases from J, leaving 11 bases between the germline ends. The CDR3 starts with the cysteine, ends with the phenylalanine, and has 15 residues. Solely the CDR3 DNA is kept, with 45 bases framed from the first base.

The origin of this receptor is a human donor who was either an allogeneic HSCT recipient or a stem cell or donor lymphocyte infusion donor (not recorded which). It is not recorded whose cells these are; they may come from a transplant donor. The rearrangement joined TRBV5-1 to TRBJ1-1; TRBD1 is a weak D gene call, 5 bases matching. Material for sequencing was blood, either unsorted or a sorted T cell fraction (not recorded which). The CDR3 here reads CASSLEDGANTEAFF. Here is the DNA: TGCGCCAGCAGCTTGGAAGACGGGGCTAACACTGAAGCTTTCTTT.